Listed below are T cell receptor beta chains from one sample, sequenced in a study of read filtering for tumor transcriptome and immune sequencing. One entry per CDR3 protein results from TCRdb running MiXCR on the reads. The data show some 130,000 distinct CDR3 sequences, 13% seen once. Specimen: a population of CD138-negative cells sorted from bone marrow. All receptors derive from a donor aged 40 or over with multiple myeloma. CDR3s include the opening cysteine and the closing phenylalanine or tryptophan. D genes are given only for firm matches. Size values are once, few and many counts, or a class for expanded clones, and some rows have none.

J	V	D	size	DNA	CDR3
TRBJ1-5	TRBV5-1	.	many	TGCGCCAGCAGCTTGGGGGACACCGTCAGCAATCAGCCCCAGCATTTT	CASSLGDTVSNQPQHF
TRBJ1-1	TRBV18	.	many	TGTGCCAGCTCAACGGCAGGGGAAGGGACTGAAGCTTTCTTT	CASSTAGEGTEAFF
TRBJ2-1	TRBV7-9	TRBD2	many	TGTGCCAGCCGGGGACTAGCGGGAGGCGATGAGCAGTTCTTC	CASRGLAGGDEQFF
TRBJ2-2	TRBV11-2	.	many	TGTGCCAGCAGCTTATATTGGGAAAGTGCCGGGGAGCTGTTTTTT	CASSLYWESAGELFF
TRBJ2-5	TRBV7-2	.	many	TGTGCCAGCAGCTTAGCGCGGGGAGGGGGCCAAGAGACCCAGTACTTC	CASSLARGGGQETQYF
TRBJ2-7	TRBV7-2	.	many	TGTGCCAGCAGCTTACCACCATCAGCGATTTCCTACGAGCAGTACTTC	CASSLPPSAISYEQYF
TRBJ2-7	TRBV5-1	TRBD2	.	TGCGCCAGCAGCCCGGGACTAGCGGGAGTATACGAGCAGTACTTC	CASSPGLAGVYEQYF
TRBJ1-1	TRBV5-1	TRBD1	many	TGCGCCAGCAGCTCAGGGACAGGCTTGAACACTGAAGCTTTCTTT	CASSSGTGLNTEAFF
TRBJ2-5	TRBV4-2	.	.	TGTGCCAGCAGCCACCCCCGGGACACCGCTCCCCGACAAGAGACCCAGCACTTC	CASSHPRDTAPRQETQHF
TRBJ1-1	TRBV12-3/TRBV12-4	TRBD1	many	TGTGCCAGCAGTTTGGGGACAGGGGCCACTGAAGCTTTCTTT	CASSLGTGATEAFF
TRBJ1-4	TRBV7-2	TRBD1	many	TGTGCCAGCAGCTTAAACAGGGGGAATGAAAAACTGTTTTTT	CASSLNRGNEKLFF
TRBJ2-5	TRBV9	.	many	TGTGCCAGCAGCGTCGACAGTGAAGAGACCCAGTACTTC	CASSVDSEETQYF
TRBJ2-7	TRBV7-2	TRBD2	many	TGTGCCAGCAGCTCCGGGACTAGCGGGATAAGGTGGGGTTACGAGCAGTACTTC	CASSSGTSGIRWGYEQYF
TRBJ2-2	TRBV29-1	.	many	TGCAGCGCCGTTCACACCGGGGAGCTGTTTTTT	CSAVHTGELFF
TRBJ1-4	TRBV19	.	.	TGTGCCAGTAGTCGGGTACATGGAACTAATGAAAAACTGTTTTTT	CASSRVHGTNEKLFF
TRBJ2-3	TRBV11-3	TRBD2	many	TGTGCCAGCAGCCCAGGACTAGCGGGGGACACAGATACGCAGTATTTT	CASSPGLAGDTDTQYF
TRBJ2-1	TRBV14	.	many	TGTGCCAGCAGCCAAGACGGCTTCAATGAGCAGTTCTTC	CASSQDGFNEQFF
TRBJ2-5	TRBV5-1	.	.	TGCGCCAGCAGCGACCCACGCGCAGGGGAAGAGACCCAGTACTTC	CASSDPRAGEETQYF
TRBJ2-7	TRBV10-3	TRBD1	many	TGTGCCATCAGTGACAGAGGACAGGGCCGCTACGAGCAGTACTTC	CAISDRGQGRYEQYF
TRBJ2-5	TRBV5-6	TRBD2	few	TGTGCCAGCAGCCCGACTAGCGAGCCCCAAGAGACCCAGTACTTC	CASSPTSEPQETQYF
TRBJ2-2	TRBV20-1	.	.	TGCAGTGCTAGAGATAGTAGGGGGACAAGGAACACCGGGGAGCTGTTTTTT	CSARDSRGTRNTGELFF
TRBJ1-5	TRBV10-2	.	few	TGCGCCAGCAGTGACAACAGGTTCAATCAGCCCCAGCATTTT	CASSDNRFNQPQHF
TRBJ1-2	TRBV7-3	TRBD1	.	TGTGACAGCAGCCCCAAGGACAGGCCTCCCCATGGCTACACCTTC	CDSSPKDRPPHGYTF